A single sample gave rise to the 4 T cell receptor beta chains below, sequenced in a study of identical twins. TCRdb re-analysed the 5' RACE reads in MiXCR, keeping a single row per CDR3 protein. The table records 600,000 to 800,000 distinct CDR3 sequences, approximately 21% of them present only once. The sample was also linked to a second study, of T cells expressing NK-cell markers.

What was sequenced was PBMCs. These receptors all stem from a woman aged 18-29 years in good health.

V usage is TRBV3-1 and J usage is TRBJ2-3, with D unresolved. Looked up from germline, CDR1 is LGHDT and CDR2 is YNNKEL (reference sequence). The V gene lost 4 bases and the J gene lost 9 bases, with 14 bases spanning the gap. The CDR3 is 13 residues long. This CDR3 reads CASSLPYERTQYF. In nucleotides, the CDR3 is TGTGCCAGCAGCCTACCTTATGAGCGCACGCAGTATTTT.

The rearrangement joins TRBV14 to TRBJ2-2; D gene ambiguous. Germline V CDR1 and CDR2: SGHDN, FVKESK. The V and J ends lost 0 bases and 4 bases respectively, with 3 bases between them. This CDR3 is 13 amino acids long. For the CDR3, the DNA is TGTGCCAGCAGCCAAGACGCCACCGGGGAGCTGTTTTTT. Residues: CASSQDATGELFF.

This chain uses TRBV20-1 with TRBJ1-1; D gene uncertain. The CDR3 runs to 14 residues. V lost 6 bases, J lost 1 base, and 15 bases lay in between. CDR1 is DFQATT, CDR2 SNEGSKA, per germline (reference sequence). CDR3 amino acids: CSARTGSGNTEAFF. CDR3 bases: TGCAGTGCCAGGACGGGGAGTGGGAACACTGAAGCTTTCTTT.

This rearrangement joins TRBV7-9 to TRBJ2-1; TRBD1 might be the D (5 bases). V lost 5 bases, J lost 5 bases, and 19 bases lay in between. CDR3 length equals 16 residues. CDR1 is SEHNR and CDR2 is FQNEAQ in the germline V gene (reference sequence). The CDR3 loop is CASSPGVFGADNEQFF. The CDR3 bases are TGTGCCAGCAGCCCAGGTGTTTTTGGGGCCGACAATGAGCAGTTCTTC.